The entry that follows covers one TCR beta chain sequence. This sample was taken from a study of blood T cell repertoires in COVID-19. Study in general: Acute and convalescent COVID-19 specimens originated in the United States, Italy and Spain. Sources were T cells, B-cell-depleted T cells, or PBMCs; the material itself was cDNA or gDNA.

The CDR3 is made up of 11 amino acids. Germline CDR1 ENHRY, CDR2 SYGVKD. Trimming took 6 bases from V and 9 from J, leaving 10 bases between them. Original processing methods: Amplifying reference gene primers gave estimates of nucleated cell counts. Measured with immunoSEQ multiplex PCR; TCRdb has only the in-frame clones, and not every one. The DNA was the basis for D and trimming; V, J and clone size are from that table. The sample lists around 230,000 clones, over 70% occurring once. This sequence originates from a woman aged 80 or over with acute or convalescent COVID-19. This chain links TRBV10-3 with TRBJ2-3; a possible D gene is TRBD2 (6 bases). The sample taken for sequencing was peripheral blood. CDR3 residues: CAISVGGTQYF. CDR3 nucleotide sequence: TGTGCCATCAGCGTCGGAGGGACGCAGTATTTT.